Shown below are 14 T cell receptor beta chains from a single sample sequenced in a study of Graves' ophthalmopathy and Graves' hyperthyroidism. CDR3 regions of TCR beta were amplified from RNA transcripts. Scientists carried out first-round RT-PCR using HTBI primers and then a second-round multiplex PCR. Via MiXCR, TCRdb re-called the multiplex PCR reads, giving one row per CDR3 protein. The sample has roughly 700,000 distinct CDR3 sequences, roughly 40% seen once. The sequenced sample consisted of peripheral blood. Source of these receptors: an adult man with Graves' ophthalmopathy.

The chain carries TRBV24-1 and TRBJ2-2; 10 bases are a match to TRBD2. Looked up from germline, CDR1 is KGHDR and CDR2 is SFDVKD. V lost 1 base to trimming and J lost 4 bases; unmatched junction nucleotides: 2. The CDR3 loop spans 16 amino acids. The CDR3 sequence: CATSDFRLAGTGELFF. In DNA, the CDR3 is TGTGCCACCAGTGATTTCCGACTAGCGGGCACCGGGGAGCTGTTTTTT.

This chain connects TRBV20-1 to TRBJ2-5; possible D gene TRBD1, 7 bases. The better agreement between TRBJ2-7 and the DNA end casts doubt on the J call. This CDR3 is built from 14 residues. Per germline, CDR1 DFQATT and CDR2 SNEGSKA (reference sequence). As DNA, the CDR3 is TGCAGTGCCGGGGGACAGCTAGTCTTTTACGAGCAGTACTTC. It specifies CSAGGQLVFYEQYF.

In regard to this clonotype: The junction does not match germline at one end; this may be a read error. The chain carries TRBV7-2 and TRBJ1-2; D remains unclear. This CDR3 spans 14 amino acids. Germline CDR1 SGHTA, CDR2 FQGNSA. CDR3 sequence (DNA): TGCGCCAGCAGCCAAGGAGCGGGGAGCTATTGCTACACCTTC. Translating gives CASSQGAGSYCYTF.

This clonotype was observed a handful of times. V is TRBV20-1 and J is TRBJ1-1, with TRBD1 matching over 10 bases. V gave up 1 base and J gave up 4 bases; unmatched junction bases: 3. The CDR3 consists of 14 residues. Per germline, CDR1 DFQATT and CDR2 SNEGSKA (reference sequence). The CDR3 bases are TGCAGTGCTAGAGGGGACAGGGGAGTCACTGAAGCTTTCTTT. Protein sequence: CSARGDRGVTEAFF.

The J gene is TRBJ2-5, the V gene TRBV2; TRBD2 agrees at 11 bases. In germline, CDR1 is SNHLY, CDR2 FYNNEI. V dropped 7 bases and J dropped 0; count of bases not matched to a gene: 7. The CDR3 runs 16 residues. The CDR3 region has the DNA TGTGCCAGCATTAAAAGACTAGCGGGGTACCAAGAGACCCAGTACTTC. Protein: CASIKRLAGYQETQYF.

This chain connects TRBV29-1 to TRBJ1-2; 8 bases align to TRBD1. This CDR3 spans 13 amino acids. The V segment lost 7 bases and the J segment 5 bases; nucleotides outside the gene matches: 9. CDR1 is SQVTM, CDR2 ANQGSEA, per germline. The CDR3 bases are TGCAGCGCCCAGGACAGGGCGGCTTATGGCTACACCTTC. This encodes CSAQDRAAYGYTF.

This clonotype was seen ten or more times. The rearrangement links TRBV7-6 to TRBJ2-2; D ambiguous. The V end was cut by 5 bases, the J end by 7 bases, with 11 bases between. Per the germline V gene, CDR1 is SGHVS and CDR2 is FNYEAQ. The CDR3 has 13 amino acids. CDR3 sequence reads: CASSRSRVGELFF. CDR3 nucleotides: TGTGCCAGCAGCCGCAGCCGCGTCGGGGAGCTGTTTTTT. The full variable domain, rest sourced from reference TRBV7-6 and TRBJ2-2, is GAGVSQSPRYKVTKRGQDVALRCDPISGHVSLYWYRQALGQGPEFLTYFNYEAQQDKSGLPNDRFSAERPEGSISTLTIQRTEQRDSAMYRCASSRSRVGELFFGEGSRLTVL.

This clonotype was observed a few times. This CDR3 is CASSLRQGDTGELFF. In nucleotides, the CDR3 is TGTGCCAGCAGCTTGCGACAGGGGGACACCGGGGAGCTGTTTTTT. V is TRBV7-9 and J is TRBJ2-2; TRBD1 matches at 9 bases. V shed 3 bases, J shed 3 bases, and the junction held 2 bases outside the gene matches. The CDR3 has 15 amino acids. Germline CDR1 reads SEHNR; CDR2 reads FQNEAQ (reference sequence).

The genes are TRBV5-1 and TRBJ2-2; no reliable D call. The ends were cut back, 1 base at V and 4 bases at J, with 11 bases in the middle. There are 15 residues in the CDR3. The germline V gene encodes CDR1 SGHRS and CDR2 YFSETQ. DNA of the CDR3: TGCGCCAGCAGCTTGATGCCTCGTCCCACCGGGGAGCTGTTTTTT. It specifies CASSLMPRPTGELFF.

In this sample, this clonotype turned up many times. The rearrangement joins TRBV6-5 to TRBJ1-1; TRBD1 matches 7 bases. Germline V gene sequence: CDR1 MNHEY, CDR2 SVGAGI. The CDR3 covers 11 residues. V shed 8 bases, J shed 7 bases, and the junction held 4 bases outside the gene matches. CDR3 region: CASRRQGEAFF. In nucleotides, the CDR3 is TGTGCCAGCCGCAGACAGGGTGAAGCTTTCTTT.

This clonotype was counted between two and nine times. One end of the junction is discordant with germline, which a read error may explain. The chain carries TRBV10-3 and TRBJ1-1; 9 bases are a match to TRBD1. From germline, CDR1 is ENHRY and CDR2 SYGVKD. The CDR3 is 16 amino acids. CDR3 protein: CASSGNRGLSNTEAFF. The CDR3 region has the DNA TGTGCCAGCAGTGGAAACAGGGGGCTTAGCAACACTGAAGCTTTCTTT.

This clonotype was recorded many times. The chain carries TRBV29-1 and TRBJ1-2; D call uncertain. Looked up from germline, CDR1 is SQVTM and CDR2 is ANQGSEA. Trimming shortened V by 0 bases and J by 8 bases, and 13 bases separated the two germline ends. The CDR3 covers 13 residues. The CDR3 is CSVEDQGLRGYTF. The CDR3 DNA reads as TGCAGCGTTGAAGATCAAGGGTTGAGGGGCTACACCTTC.

This clonotype was detected many times. V and J are TRBV14 and TRBJ2-7; possible D gene TRBD1, 6 bases. Trimming took off 5 bases at V and 2 bases at J, with 10 bases between the two ends. This CDR3 contains 13 residues. Germline CDR1 is SGHDN and CDR2 is FVKESK. The CDR3, as DNA: TGTGCCAGCAGCGCCGGGACAACCTACGAGCAGTACTTC. Its translation: CASSAGTTYEQYF.

The gene calls are TRBV9 and TRBJ1-1, with D perhaps TRBD1 (5 bases). In germline, CDR1 is SGDLS, CDR2 YYNGEE. The CDR3 runs 14 residues. V dropped 3 bases and J dropped 5 bases, with 14 bases sitting between them. CDR3 bases: TGTGCCAGCAGCGGTGCCCAGGGAAAAACTGAAGCTTTCTTT. It specifies CASSGAQGKTEAFF.